Each of the 19 T cell receptor beta chains below was sequenced from the same sample in a study of cytomegalovirus exposure and HLA in healthy donors. The protocol was immunoSEQ multiplex PCR, while the TCRdb copy is restricted to in-frame clones and leaves out a portion. The sample consists of 55,000 to 75,000 clones, 85% to 95% of them appearing once. Sequencing was carried out using PBMCs. Source of these receptors: a woman aged 18-29 years in good health and CMV-seropositive.

The rearrangement links TRBV2 to TRBJ1-5, with a tentative D call TRBD1 (6 bases). This CDR3 is built from 15 residues. Germline lookup yields CDR1 SNHLY and CDR2 FYNNEI. The V end lost 6 bases, the J end lost 8 bases, and 20 bases lay between the germline ends. CDR3 nucleotides: TGTGCCAGCAGCCCCGACGGGGGGGCGGCTGAGCCCCAGCATTTT. Protein sequence: CASSPDGGAAEPQHF.

This CDR3 reads CASSIQNTDTQYF. The CDR3 nucleotides are TGTGCCAGTAGTATACAGAACACAGATACGCAGTATTTT. The chain uses TRBV19 and TRBJ2-3, with unresolved D. The V end was cut by 2 bases, the J end by 2 bases, with 5 bases between. Germline-derived CDR1 and CDR2 are LNHDA and SQIVND (reference sequence). The length of the CDR3 is 13 residues.

This rearrangement joins TRBV27 to TRBJ2-7; D may be TRBD1 (7 bases). V was shortened by 5 bases and J by 9 bases, with 17 bases between the two germline ends. Germline CDR1 and CDR2: MNHEY and SMNVEV (reference sequence). The CDR3 runs to 13 residues. The CDR3 DNA sequence: TGTGCCAGCAGTCTGTCAGGGGGGATGGCGCAGTACTTC. Translation: CASSLSGGMAQYF.

V and J are TRBV5-1 and TRBJ2-1, with D possibly TRBD2 on 5 matching bases. Per the germline V gene, CDR1 is SGHRS and CDR2 is YFSETQ. V lost 0 bases, J lost 9 bases, and 10 bases lay in between. There are 13 residues in the CDR3. The CDR3 protein is CASSLEGVGEQFF. CDR3 in DNA: TGCGCCAGCAGCTTGGAGGGAGTGGGTGAGCAGTTCTTC.

This clone was found once. The chain employs TRBV27 and TRBJ1-2; 8 nucleotides agree with TRBD1. The J segment lost 0 bases and the V segment lost 5 bases, leaving 11 bases of the junction unmatched. The CDR3 runs 17 residues. Germline lookup yields CDR1 MNHEY and CDR2 SMNVEV (reference sequence). CDR3 sequence reads: CASSPAHSTGANYGYTF. CDR3 DNA sequence: TGTGCCAGCAGTCCAGCCCACTCGACAGGGGCTAACTATGGCTACACCTTC.

This chain links TRBV5-1 with TRBJ2-7; 8 positions match TRBD2. The germline CDR1 and CDR2 sequences are SGHRS and YFSETQ. The CDR3 covers 13 residues. V lost 4 bases and J lost 1; bases outside the gene matches: 1. CDR3 loop: CASSIAGSYEQYF. The CDR3 DNA reads as TGCGCCAGCAGCATAGCGGGGTCCTACGAGCAGTACTTC.

This rearrangement joins TRBV18 to TRBJ1-2, with 8 bases identical to TRBD1. CDR3 length equals 16 residues. Germline V gives CDR1 KGHSH, CDR2 LQKENI. Trimming took 2 bases from V and 6 from J; bases not matched to a gene: 11. CDR3 DNA sequence: TGTGCCAGCTCACCAGGCGGACAGGGATATTTTGATGGCTACACCTTC. This sequence encodes CASSPGGQGYFDGYTF.

This chain links TRBV9 with TRBJ1-1, with TRBD1 matching 8 bases. Germline V gene data show CDR1 as SGDLS and CDR2 as YYNGEE. V lost 2 bases to trimming and J lost 7 bases; unmatched junction nucleotides: 16. The CDR3 runs to 17 residues. Here the CDR3 reads CASSVVHPQGGALEAFF. CDR3 nucleotides: TGTGCCAGCAGCGTCGTCCACCCACAGGGGGGGGCTCTTGAAGCTTTCTTT.

The chain has TRBV28 and TRBJ2-6; TRBD1 agrees at 7 bases. There are 16 residues in the CDR3. Germline CDR1 is MDHEN and CDR2 is SYDVKM. Germline trimming cut 6 bases from V and 2 bases from J; bases unmatched to any gene: 7. CDR3 residues: CASSPGDRAGANVLTF. The DNA of the CDR3 is TGTGCCAGCAGCCCGGGCGACAGGGCTGGGGCCAACGTCCTGACTTTC.

This chain links TRBV30 with TRBJ1-6; D is possibly TRBD1 (6 bases). CDR1 GTSNPN and CDR2 SVGIG come from the germline V gene (reference sequence). This CDR3 spans 13 amino acids. Trimming took off 4 bases at V and 13 bases at J, with 17 bases between the two ends. The CDR3 nucleotides are TGTGCCTGGACGGACAGCCAGTTGGGGCCCCTCCACTTT. Translation gives CAWTDSQLGPLHF. Complete variable domain (other parts from reference TRBV30 and TRBJ1-6): SQTIHQWPATLVQPVGSPLSLECTVEGTSNPNLYWYRQAAGRGLQLLFYSVGIGQISSEVPQNLSASRPQDRQFILSSKKLLLSDSGFYLCAWTDSQLGPLHFGNGTRLTVT.

V is TRBV7-3 and J is TRBJ2-7; 10 nucleotides match TRBD2. The CDR3 extends over 17 amino acids. V was clipped by 4 bases and J by 1 base; unmatched bases: 10. Germline V gives CDR1 SGHTA, CDR2 FQGTGA. The CDR3 loop reads CASSSRATSGASYEQYF. In nucleotides, the CDR3 is TGTGCCAGCAGCTCCAGGGCTACTAGCGGGGCGTCCTACGAGCAGTACTTC. Using reference TRBV7-3 and TRBJ2-7 for the parts outside the CDR3, the full variable domain is GAGVSQTPSNKVTEKGKYVELRCDPISGHTALYWYRQSLGQGPEFLIYFQGTGAADDSGLPNDRFFAVRPEGSVSTLKIQRTERGDSAVYLCASSSRATSGASYEQYFGPGTRLTVT.

This chain uses TRBV11-3 with TRBJ1-1; TRBD1 is a possible D gene (6 bases). Germline values: CDR1 SGHNT, CDR2 YENEEA. This CDR3 comprises 15 residues. The V end lost 1 base, the J end lost 4 bases, and 13 bases lay between the germline ends. The CDR3 DNA reads TGTGCCAGCAGCTTAGCAGGTCAGGGGATCACTGAAGCTTTCTTT. This translates into CASSLAGQGITEAFF.

This clone was recorded only once. The chain links TRBV2 to TRBJ1-1; 7 bases map to TRBD1. Germline-derived CDR1 and CDR2 are SNHLY and FYNNEI. The junction had 5 bases not matched to a gene; V was cut back by 10 bases and J by 0 bases. The CDR3 consists of 13 residues. This CDR3 is CAIQGQMNTEAFF. CDR3 nucleotides: TGTGCCATCCAGGGACAGATGAACACTGAAGCTTTCTTT.

The J gene is TRBJ1-6, the V gene TRBV7-3; D not resolved. CDR1 is SGHTA and CDR2 is FQGTGA in the germline V gene. Trimming shortened V by 4 bases and J by 8 bases, and 9 bases separated the two germline ends. CDR3 length equals 13 residues. CDR3 region: CASSSGRDSPLHF. The CDR3 DNA sequence: TGTGCCAGCAGCTCCGGGAGGGATTCACCCCTCCACTTT.

The CDR3 loop reads CASSLLAGGGTDTQYF. In DNA form, the CDR3 reads TGTGCCAGCAGCTTATTAGCGGGCGGGGGGACAGATACGCAGTATTTT. The chain couples TRBV7-2 to TRBJ2-3; TRBD2 matches 8 bases. The length of the CDR3 is 16 residues. The germline gives CDR1 SGHTA, CDR2 FQGNSA. With 2 bases clipped from V and 3 bases from J, the junction kept 7 bases outside the gene matches.

The rearrangement links TRBV7-8 to TRBJ2-7, with D unresolved. In germline, CDR1 is SGHVS, CDR2 FQNEAQ. The V end lost 4 bases, the J end lost 2 bases, and 12 bases lay between the germline ends. The CDR3 consists of 14 residues. CDR3 in amino acids: CASSSRVGTYEQYF. CDR3 coding DNA: TGTGCCAGCAGCTCCCGGGTAGGAACCTACGAGCAGTACTTC.

The gene calls are TRBV19 and TRBJ1-4; TRBD1 matches 7 bases. Germline V gives CDR1 LNHDA, CDR2 SQIVND (reference sequence). The CDR3 extends over 13 amino acids. Unmatched junction bases numbered 9, after V lost 4 bases and J lost 13 bases. CDR3 sequence reads: CASSTLTGYRLFF. The CDR3 bases are TGTGCCAGTAGTACCTTGACAGGGTATAGACTGTTTTTT.

The CDR3 sequence is CASRISGLAGSHNEQFF. The CDR3 DNA reads as TGTGCCAGCAGAATCTCCGGGCTAGCGGGGAGTCACAATGAGCAGTTCTTC. This chain uses TRBV28 with TRBJ2-1; 9 bases map to TRBD2. Trimming at V came to 6 bases and at J to 5 bases, leaving 14 bases not matched to a gene. This CDR3 region has 17 residues. Germline V lookup: CDR1 MDHEN, CDR2 SYDVKM.

V and J are TRBV27 and TRBJ2-1, with 8 bases aligning to TRBD2. The CDR3 length is 15 residues. Germline V gene sequence: CDR1 MNHEY, CDR2 SMNVEV (reference sequence). V trimming: 3 bases; J trimming: 6 bases; junction bases outside the gene matches: 7. The CDR3 coding sequence is TGTGCCAGCAGTTTGAGTGGGACTAGGATCAATGAGCAGTTCTTC. Protein sequence: CASSLSGTRINEQFF.